These T cell receptor beta chains were read from a single sample in a study of CXCR3-negative and CXCR3-positive naive CD8 T cells. TCRdb reanalyzed the 5' RACE reads, giving one entry per CDR3 protein sequence and no DNA. The sample table includes 43,000 or so distinct CDR3 sequences. Sequencing was done on a sample of naive CXCR3- CD8+ T cells from blood. Receptors originate from a human donor in good health. Some clones in this sample may be carry-over from other donors' samples. Both conserved end residues are part of each CDR3. Each record gives: J gene, V gene, CDR3 protein.

>TRBJ2-7|TRBV6-2/TRBV6-3
CASSPGFSYEQYF
>TRBJ2-7|TRBV5-5
CASSSGGGSDEQYF
>TRBJ2-7|TRBV12-3/TRBV12-4
CASKDSGEQYF
>TRBJ2-3|TRBV20-1
CSARDPGLEADTQYF
>TRBJ2-5|TRBV11-2
CASSLAAGAPETQYF
>TRBJ2-2|TRBV29-1
CSVEDREGKAGELFF
>TRBJ2-1|TRBV6-6
CASSFSGTERSGGPYNEQFF
>TRBJ2-7|TRBV7-2
CASSEGTSGGEQYF
>TRBJ2-7|TRBV20-1
CSASDDGSYEQYF
>TRBJ2-7|TRBV29-1
CSVSPGQGGYEQYF
>TRBJ2-3|TRBV28
CASSFLTASSTDTQYF